The sequence of this T cell receptor beta chain was determined in a study of cytomegalovirus exposure and HLA in healthy donors (dated by TCRdb to 2017 to 2019). A note on the overall study: An earlier analysis of 587 of the donors reported 250 to 350 Gb of sequence data and roughly 120 million unique TCR beta sequences obtained from about 200 million T cells. An early release covering 550 to 650 HLA-typed donors comprised 250 to 350 gigabases of sequencing data and tens of millions of unique TCR sequences. The genetic ancestry cluster associated with self-reported Caucasian donors included around four fifths of the roughly 400 genotyped donors. The study aimed to test whether signatures of past pathogen exposure could be identified by cataloging public T cell receptors. The study profiled the T cell repertoires of hundreds of subjects by immunosequencing and related them to cytomegalovirus serostatus. A separate validation cohort of roughly 130 different subjects was used in addition to the approximately 640-subject first cohort. To predict cytomegalovirus infection status, the study combined high-throughput TCR immunosequencing, statistical association of individual TCRs with disease status, and machine learning. A later analysis re-examined previously published TCR beta repertoires from more than 600 donors and added high-resolution HLA genotyping to investigate patterns of TCR occurrence. The later analysis used no new phenotypic data to find candidate immune exposures, relying instead on TCR beta sequences and their occurrence across donors. To decide whether each TCR beta V gene segment behaved as functional or pseudogenic, an earlier analysis of approximately 600 of the donors relied on high-throughput TCR beta sequencing. Alongside the repertoire data, information on donor age, sex, ethnicity and CMV serostatus was compiled. In a later genetic analysis, genome-wide SNP genotypes for about 65% of the roughly 670 donors were used, and that subset was treated as a discovery cohort. Every discovery cohort repertoire had been produced on one sequencing platform. Class I and class II HLA loci were covered by the typing at four-digit resolution. The number of donors typed differed by locus, with about 629-640 for A, B, C, DRB1 and DQB1, roughly 520 for DQA1, nearly 610 for DPA1, and about 450 for DPB1. Four to six DR-DQ haplotypes were handled as single units for association and clustering, since linkage in the cohort was strong. On average, roughly 200,000 unique TCR beta nucleotide sequences were sequenced per donor among more than 350 genotyped donors of the cohort, with roughly a sixth of those sequences being non-productive.

Study-wide conclusions, independent of this receptor: Compared with the approximately 670-donor mean, donors in an Asian-associated ancestry cluster had fewer N-insertions in productive TCRs, according to a later genetic analysis. A later analysis found that most CMV-associated TCR beta chains appeared HLA-restricted, with HLA associations seemingly driven largely by CMV exposure. Assigning TCR associations to individual alleles was difficult when HLA alleles, especially DR and DQ, strongly co-occurred. The only immune exposure information available for the cohort was CMV serostatus. A later analysis found that HLA-associated TCR beta chains were more clonally expanded and had lower generation probabilities than equally common non-associated chains. A few of the identified cytomegalovirus-associated TCR beta chains were confirmed in vitro to be specific for cytomegalovirus antigens. It was suggested by the authors that the approach could potentially be generalized to other disease states and immunological phenotypes. Specific HLA alleles were associated with roughly 17,000 TCR beta sequences at a false discovery rate of 0.05 in a later analysis. In both the original and validation cohorts, the classifier was reported to diagnose cytomegalovirus status with high specificity and sensitivity. Because the 87-base-pair reads could not distinguish some IMGT-functional V segments, including TRBV6-2 and TRBV6-3, those segments were excluded. Most TCR sequences were observed very rarely across donors, whereas some public TCRs were present in many individuals. In a later genetic analysis, a missense DCLRE1C variant was associated with V-gene and J-gene trimming of TCR beta chains, and the association was replicated in an independent cohort. According to a later analysis, TCR association rates differed among HLA loci, with DRB1 alleles showing the most associated TCRs and HLA-C alleles showing the fewest. A cluster of highly shared sequence variants was judged likely to be a technical artifact of the sequencing pipeline. The earlier analysis of approximately 540 of the donors excluded 15 to 20 rarely observed V segments, including chromosome 9 orphons, because counts were too low. The study listed approximately 150 TCR beta chains as associated with cytomegalovirus. Because HLA typing was missing for some donors at each locus, association tests included only the typed subset. Only TCR beta chains were sequenced in this cohort, and the absence of alpha or paired-chain data limited detectable features. A further reported finding was that TCR beta sequences accurately predicted the HLA-A and HLA-B alleles for most subjects in the first cohort. In an earlier analysis of more than 450 of the donors, most TCR beta V segments were observed in productive rearrangements about 87% or about 30% of the time, broadly matching IMGT annotations. A later analysis reported that several top co-occurrence clusters appeared linked to parvovirus B19, influenza, CMV and Epstein-Barr virus. Roughly uniform sequencing depth across donors was assumed in presence/absence analyses, although this assumption may not hold. Correlated functional status among segregating V segments might be attributable to linkage disequilibrium, but an unknown experimental factor could not be ruled out.

Remarks on this clone: Its antigen remains undetermined. Base qualities are not recorded, but no much larger clone differs from it by a single base.

The cohort consisted of approximately 690 healthy bone marrow donors. Cohort members were all nominally healthy when sampled, although unrecorded immune exposures were likely present. The donor was CMV seronegative and belonged to the group of around 400 seronegative cohort members. A peripheral blood sample was collected from each donor, and TCR beta sequencing was performed on peripheral blood mononuclear cells. The Qiagen DNeasy Blood Extraction Kit was used to extract genomic DNA from the blood cell samples. The CDR3 sequence holds 13 residues, the cysteine and phenylalanine included. Kept here is only the CDR3 DNA, which spans 39 bases and is read in frame from base 1. V was cut back by 3 bases and J by 8 bases, leaving a gap of 11 bases between them. The germline V gene gives CDR1 as MDHEN and CDR2 as SYDVKM. The library was obtained by the immunoSEQ multiplex PCR assay. For the multiplex PCR, a mixture combining 60 forward primers for TCR Vbeta segments and 13 reverse primers for TCR Jbeta segments was used. The CDR3 region of rearranged TCR beta genes was amplified from genomic DNA by a multiplex PCR assay. The amplified TCR beta libraries were sequenced on the Illumina HiSeq System as 87-base-pair reads. The authors' pipeline ran thus. In a later analysis, some 80 million unique TCR beta chains were counted across the approximately 620 repertoires, and approximately 9.9 million of these chains were shared by at least two donors. Raw reads were error-corrected and collapsed into unique sequences by a nearest-neighbor algorithm in which closely related sequences were merged to remove PCR and sequencing errors. Alignment of CDR3 sequences to IMGT reference sequences was used to assign V, D and J gene segments. Each retained sequence needed at least a six-nucleotide match to both a V gene segment and a J gene segment. A rearrangement was called productive if the CDR3 had no stop codons and remained in frame with V and J, and every other rearrangement was called non-productive. Following IMGT convention, CDR3 was defined as the stretch from the second conserved V-encoded cysteine up to the conserved J-encoded phenylalanine. The earlier analysis of a few hundred of the donors excluded any sequence lacking an unambiguous match to a single V gene segment. In an earlier analysis of 450 to 700 of the donors, V segments were called functional above 56.7% productive rearrangements and were called segregating when the between-donor standard deviation exceeded 5%. A statistical classification framework was developed to diagnose cytomegalovirus status using the catalog of TCR beta chain sequences. V and J gene assignment, in a later analysis, came from comparing TCR nucleotide sequences with IMGT/GENE-DB human TR gene sequences. Using the TCRdist pipeline, a later analysis assigned CDR3 sequences along with most-parsimonious VDJ recombination scenarios. In a later analysis, every TCR beta chain was defined by the combination of its CDR3 amino acid sequence and its V-gene family, and reads without a unique V-gene family were dropped. A later analysis removed several hundred highly shared, low-generation-probability nucleotide sequences to deal with suspected cross-contamination and a sequencing artifact. A later analysis calculated a clonal expansion index for each public chain from normalized within-repertoire ranks of inferred template counts. A later analysis computed generation probabilities with a VDJ recombination model fitted to out-of-frame rearrangements, and checked the results against IGoR. A later analysis scored TCR-TCR, TCR-HLA and TCR-CMV co-occurrence with hypergeometric tests, applying a repertoire-size bias correction to TCR pairs. To estimate false discovery rates, a later analysis permuted the HLA or CMV assignments 20 times. A later analysis grouped co-occurring TCRs with DBSCAN, adding TCRdist sequence similarity when clustering within HLA-allele-positive subsets. Repertoires with fewer than 30,000 or more than 120,000 public chains were left out of co-occurrence clustering, as were five repertoires with anomalous nucleotide sharing. Sourced from immuneACCESS, this table was stored by TCRdb with only in-frame sequences that have V and J called. A share of the clones is absent; for the studies checked, an unresolved V gene accounts for under half, and the remainder has no known explanation. D and trimming were read from the DNA, whereas the V and J calls and clone size are those reported in that table. The sample table shows about 89,000 clones, and approximately 77% are seen once. Of the sample, 3% to 4.5% falls within the top ten clones.

Recombination connected TRBV28 to TRBJ1-5, with the D segment identity uncertain. The sequence was collected from a man aged 25-45 years in good health and CMV-seronegative. Sequencing used PBMCs. The CDR3 region: CASSLPWGEPQHF. Here is the DNA: TGTGCCAGCAGTTTGCCTTGGGGAGAGCCCCAGCATTTT.